The 10 T cell receptor beta chains below come from one sample, sequenced in a study. Via MiXCR, TCRdb re-called the RT-PCR reads, giving one row per CDR3 protein. The sample consists of fewer than 800,000 distinct CDR3 sequences, approximately 15% of them appearing once. The sequenced material came from memory CD4+ T cells from blood. The receptor set was obtained from a female donor in good health, serving as a healthy control.

This clonotype has ten or more counts. The rearrangement uses TRBV20-1 and TRBJ2-7, with 10 bases identical to TRBD2. Unmatched junction bases numbered 10, after V lost 0 bases and J lost 2 bases. The length of the CDR3 is 17 residues. Germline V gives CDR1 DFQATT, CDR2 SNEGSKA (reference sequence). The CDR3 DNA follows: TGCAGTGCTAGAGATCTAAAAGGGAGCGGGAGGGCCTACGAGCAGTACTTC. It encodes CSARDLKGSGRAYEQYF.

The chain is built from TRBV7-2 and TRBJ2-7; D is perhaps TRBD2 (6 bases). The CDR3 is 15 residues long. V lost 2 bases and J lost 4, with 15 bases in between. Germline V lookup: CDR1 SGHTA, CDR2 FQGNSA. The CDR3 DNA is TGTGCCAGCAGCTTATTCCGGGAGAGTGGGTACGAGCAGTACTTC. The encoded protein is CASSLFRESGYEQYF.

This clonotype was detected only a few times. The chain is built from TRBV30 and TRBJ1-2; 7 bases match TRBD1. V shed 2 bases, J shed 1 base, and the junction held 4 bases outside the gene matches. The CDR3 runs to 14 residues. CDR1 and CDR2 from the germline V gene are GTSNPN and SVGIG (reference sequence). CDR3 DNA: TGTGCCTGGAGTTTAGGGGGCCATAACTATGGCTACACCTTC. Protein: CAWSLGGHNYGYTF.

The chain couples TRBV3-1 to TRBJ1-1; 8 bases map to TRBD1. The CDR3 loop spans 14 amino acids. V dropped 8 bases and J dropped 2; count of bases not matched to a gene: 7. CDR1 and CDR2 (germline): LGHDT, YNNKEL (reference sequence). As DNA, the CDR3 is TGTGCCAGCCGATTAGGGACAGGTAACACTGAAGCTTTCTTT. This gives the protein CASRLGTGNTEAFF.

This clonotype was recorded a few times. The gene calls are TRBV6-5 and TRBJ1-2, with D uncertain. The CDR3 loop spans 14 amino acids. Trimming took 0 bases from V and 0 from J, leaving 5 bases between them. CDR1 is MNHEY, CDR2 SVGAGI, per germline. CDR3 loop: CASSYSFPNYGYTF. As DNA, the CDR3 is TGTGCCAGCAGTTACTCTTTCCCTAACTATGGCTACACCTTC.

CDR3 DNA: TGTGCCAGCAGTTCACCGACAGGGGCCATAGGGTTTAATGAAAAACTGTTTTTT. Amino acid sequence: CASSSPTGAIGFNEKLFF. V is TRBV28 and J is TRBJ1-4; 8 bases are shared with TRBD1. The CDR3 is made up of 18 amino acids. V dropped 4 bases and J dropped 4; count of bases not matched to a gene: 14. Germline CDR1 and CDR2: MDHEN and SYDVKM. Using reference TRBV28 and TRBJ1-4 for the parts outside the CDR3, the full variable domain is DVKVTQSSRYLVKRTGEKVFLECVQDMDHENMFWYRQDPGLGLRLIYFSYDVKMKEKGDIPEGYSVSREKKERFSLILESASTNQTSMYLCASSSPTGAIGFNEKLFFGSGTQLSVL.

CDR3 in amino acids: CASSRDHIEQFF. DNA for the CDR3: TGTGCCAGTAGTCGCGACCACATTGAGCAGTTCTTC. The chain employs TRBV19 and TRBJ2-1; D is unresolved. V lost 5 bases to trimming and J lost 9 bases, with 11 bases between them. CDR1 and CDR2 (germline): LNHDA, SQIVND (reference sequence). The CDR3 contains 12 residues.

Concerning this clonotype itself: The junction does not match germline at one end; this may be a read error. This chain joins TRBV5-1 and TRBJ1-1; tentative D call: TRBD1 (5 bases). Germline V CDR1 and CDR2: SGHRS, YFSETQ. The CDR3 runs 13 residues. This chain's CDR3 is CASGLGEGTEAFF. CDR3 nucleotide sequence: TGCGCCAGCGGCTTGGGGGAGGGCACTGAAGCTTTCTTT.

This clonotype occurred a few times. The chain carries TRBV20-1 and TRBJ2-7, with 10 bases matching TRBD2. CDR3 length: 15 amino acids. CDR1 is DFQATT, CDR2 SNEGSKA, per germline (reference sequence). Losses at the gene ends were 7 bases for V and 2 bases for J; bases not matched to a gene: 11. CDR3 residues: CSESLAGVLTYEQYF. The CDR3 DNA is TGCAGTGAGAGCCTAGCGGGAGTACTCACCTACGAGCAGTACTTC.

This clonotype was seen only a few times. V usage is TRBV18 and J usage is TRBJ1-1; maybe TRBD1 (6 bases). Germline V gene data show CDR1 as KGHSH and CDR2 as LQKENI. V shed 3 bases and J shed 1 base, with 12 bases lying between them. The CDR3 extends over 15 amino acids. The CDR3 is CASSPVSGQNTEAFF. The CDR3 DNA sequence: TGTGCCAGCTCACCCGTATCGGGACAGAACACTGAAGCTTTCTTT.